Below, 14 T cell receptor beta chains from the same sample are listed, as sequenced in a study of shared clonotypes between healthy human individuals. Sequencing was performed with immunoSEQ multiplex PCR; in TCRdb, only in-frame clones are kept and a portion is missing. Here the sample spans roughly 2,000,000 clones, 80% to 95% being singletons. Naive CD8 populations comprised CD45RO-negative cells positively selected for CCR7, excluding terminally differentiated effector memory CD45RA+ cells. Source material: naive CD8+ T cells from PBMCs. Every receptor here comes from a young man in good health. Some clones in this sample may be carry-over from other donors' samples.

The J gene is TRBJ2-5, the V gene TRBV27; D is tentatively TRBD1 or TRBD2 (5 bases each). Germline V gene data show CDR1 as MNHEY and CDR2 as SMNVEV (reference sequence). The germline V and J ends were trimmed by 10 bases and 5 bases, with 20 bases remaining between them. The length of the CDR3 is 14 residues. The CDR3 sequence: CATGSGTRVETQYF. The CDR3, as DNA: TGTGCCACCGGCTCCGGGACCCGGGTGGAGACCCAGTACTTC.

This rearrangement joins TRBV10-1 to TRBJ2-7; 8 bases align to TRBD2. The V gene's germline CDR1 is WNHNN and CDR2 SYGVQD (reference sequence). CDR3 length equals 17 residues. V was pared by 1 base and J by 0 bases, with 8 bases of the junction left unmatched. In DNA, the CDR3 is TGCGCCAGCAGTGAGTTGGTATGGCGGGAGGACTCCTACGAGCAGTACTTC. Translation gives CASSELVWREDSYEQYF.

CDR3 protein: CASSPYRDRFGIQYF. The CDR3 DNA follows: TGTGCCAGCAGCCCATACCGGGACAGGTTTGGCATTCAGTACTTC. The gene calls are TRBV6-1 and TRBJ2-4; 8 positions match TRBD1. Germline V gene sequence: CDR1 MNHNS, CDR2 SASEGT. The CDR3 extends over 15 amino acids. With 6 bases clipped from V and 9 bases from J, the junction kept 13 bases outside the gene matches.

The CDR3 DNA reads TGTGCCAGCAGTCCCTTTCGGCCGATGCCCCAGCATTTT. This translates into CASSPFRPMPQHF. The V gene is TRBV28, the J gene TRBJ1-5; D not certain. Germline assignment: CDR1 MDHEN and CDR2 SYDVKM. Trimming cost V 5 bases and J 9 bases, with 14 bases left between them. This CDR3 has 13 amino acids.

J is TRBJ1-4 and V is TRBV4-3; D is uncertain. The CDR3 contains 15 residues. Per the germline V gene, CDR1 is LGHNA and CDR2 is YSLEER. V lost 0 bases and J 5 bases, leaving 10 bases between the germline ends. The CDR3 DNA reads as TGCGCCAGCAGCCAAGATCCGGCAGCAAATGAAAAACTGTTTTTT. It is translated as CASSQDPAANEKLFF.

The rearrangement links TRBV9 to TRBJ2-7, with D possibly TRBD1 on 7 matching bases. V lost 4 bases, J lost 3 bases, and 17 bases lay in between. CDR1 is SGDLS, CDR2 YYNGEE, per germline. CDR3 length: 15 amino acids. The CDR3 region is CASSPRGEVNYEQYF. The CDR3, as DNA: TGTGCCAGCAGCCCCAGGGGGGAGGTTAACTACGAGCAGTACTTC.

This clone was seen a handful of times. The CDR3 here is CASSSGGYGYTF. CDR3 in DNA: TGCGCCAGCAGCTCAGGAGGCTATGGCTACACCTTC. J is TRBJ1-2 and V is TRBV5-1; the D is unclear. The germline V gene has CDR1 SGHRS and CDR2 YFSETQ. This CDR3 is 12 amino acids long. Trimming removed 3 bases from V and 4 bases from J, with 7 bases in between.

Comments on this clone: This sample also contains other DNA sequences that code for the same CDR3. V gene TRBV4-1 combines with J gene TRBJ2-3; possible D gene TRBD1, 5 bases. V lost 2 bases, J lost 0 bases, and 9 bases lay in between. Germline CDR1 reads MGHRA; CDR2 reads YSYEKL. The CDR3 length is 15 residues. The CDR3 region has the DNA TGCGCCAGCAGCCAACTGGGGCTGAGCACAGATACGCAGTATTTT. Translation: CASSQLGLSTDTQYF.

This sequence joins TRBV9 and TRBJ2-5, with a tentative D call TRBD2 (5 bases). Germline V gives CDR1 SGDLS, CDR2 YYNGEE. The CDR3 is made up of 15 amino acids. Deletions cut 0 bases from V and 3 bases from J, with 12 bases between. The CDR3 region has the DNA TGTGCCAGCAGCGTAGCTGGGAGATCCGAAGAGACCCAGTACTTC. It is translated as CASSVAGRSEETQYF. The variable domain in full, completed from reference TRBV9 and TRBJ2-5, reads DSGVTQTPKHLITATGQRVTLRCSPRSGDLSVYWYQQSLDQGLQFLIQYYNGEERAKGNILERFSAQQFPDLHSELNLSSLELGDSALYFCASSVAGRSEETQYFGPGTRLLVL.

The chain joins TRBV27 to TRBJ2-7; 8 bases fit TRBD1. CDR1 is MNHEY and CDR2 is SMNVEV in the germline V gene (reference sequence). V dropped 5 bases and J dropped 5; count of bases not matched to a gene: 14. This CDR3 contains 16 residues. The CDR3 region has the DNA TGTGCCAGCAGTCCCTTTCCCGGGACAGGTCTCAACGAGCAGTACTTC. Translated, it gives CASSPFPGTGLNEQYF.

The chain employs TRBV7-8 and TRBJ2-6; TRBD2 agrees at 16 bases. Per the germline V gene, CDR1 is SGHVS and CDR2 is FQNEAQ. The CDR3 extends over 19 amino acids. Losses at the gene ends were 4 bases for V and 0 bases for J; bases not matched to a gene: 3. DNA for the CDR3: TGTGCCAGCAGCTCGGGACTAGCGGGAGGGGACTCTGGGGCCAACGTCCTGACTTTC. Translation: CASSSGLAGGDSGANVLTF.

J is TRBJ2-1 and V is TRBV6-4, with 7 bases aligning to TRBD2. CDR3 length: 14 residues. The junction had 4 bases not matched to a gene; V was cut back by 0 bases and J by 8 bases. Germline V gene data show CDR1 as MRHNA and CDR2 as SNTAGT. CDR3 residues: CASSDSGGSYEQFF. Written as DNA, the CDR3 is TGTGCCAGCAGTGACTCAGGCGGGAGTTATGAGCAGTTCTTC.

The rearrangement joins TRBV9 to TRBJ1-2; the D is unclear. This CDR3 region has 14 residues. Germline V gene sequence: CDR1 SGDLS, CDR2 YYNGEE. The V end was cut by 0 bases, the J end by 4 bases, with 10 bases between. CDR3 in amino acids: CASSVGEGLYGYTF. The DNA for the CDR3 is TGTGCCAGCAGCGTAGGAGAGGGCCTCTATGGCTACACCTTC.

The chain links TRBV19 to TRBJ1-1; D possibly corresponds to TRBD1 (5 bases). Germline V CDR1 and CDR2: LNHDA, SQIVND (reference sequence). Trimming stripped 7 bases from V and 0 bases from J, with 12 bases between. The CDR3 is 14 amino acids. The CDR3 DNA is TGTGCCAGTAAAGGGGACTACATGAACACTGAAGCTTTCTTT. Protein: CASKGDYMNTEAFF.